The TCR beta chain under discussion was sequenced for a study of cytomegalovirus exposure and HLA in healthy donors. In the study overall: A prior analysis found fewer than 120 million unique TCR beta sequences from 150 million to 200 million T cells.

Study-level results: In a later analysis, V- and J-gene trimming of beta chains associated with a DCLRE1C missense variant, replicated independently.

With respect to this clone: The antigen is undetermined.

In the PCR, 60 Vbeta and 13 Jbeta primers were used. Under the authors' procedure: An analysis that came later counted tens of millions of unique TCR beta chains, approximately 10 million shared. Clones were read by immunoSEQ multiplex PCR, and TCRdb kept only the in-frame ones, dropping some. V and J calls and clone size are as listed in that table; D and trimming were resolved from the DNA. Here the sample spans 120,000 or so clones, approximately 80% being singletons. Trimming shortened V by 5 bases and J by 8 bases, and 12 bases separated the two germline ends. The CDR3 is 13 amino acids. CDR1 and CDR2 (germline): SEHNR, FQNEAQ (reference sequence).

The source of this sequence is a human donor in good health. The specimen was PBMCs. The chain has TRBV7-9 and TRBJ1-4, with D uncertain. The CDR3, as DNA: TGTGCCAGCAGCGGGTTGTCCGGGGAAAAACTGTTTTTT. Amino acid sequence: CASSGLSGEKLFF.